Here is one T cell receptor (beta chain) with its context. Its antigen is not identified. The CDR3 has 13 amino acids. With 0 bases removed from V and 8 bases from J, the gap between germline ends came to 11 bases. CDR1 and CDR2 (germline): DFQATT, SNEGSKA (reference sequence). MiXCR was run by TCRdb on the RT-PCR reads, yielding one entry per CDR3 protein. The repertoire consists of over 10,000 distinct CDR3 sequences, with roughly four fifths occurring once and the leading ten covering around 1.7%. These data come from a study of yellow fever vaccine responses in identical twins. Study-level points and caveats: On the reported evidence, twins' vaccine T cell responses seemed partly convergent and partly personalized.

Source: T cells from blood (PBMCs), unsorted or a sorted subset (not recorded which), taken before or after yellow fever vaccination (not recorded which). The chain joins TRBV20-1 to TRBJ2-1, with D perhaps TRBD2 (5 bases). The receptor was derived from a woman in her late teens or twenties who received the yellow fever vaccine. The DNA of the CDR3 is TGCAGTGCTAGAGATATCGGGGAGCATGAGCAGTTCTTC. This translates into CSARDIGEHEQFF.